This passage covers 15 T cell receptor beta chains from one sample sequenced in a study of cytomegalovirus exposure and HLA in healthy donors. The study ran its PCR with 60 Vbeta and 13 Jbeta primers. Data came from immunoSEQ multiplex PCR; TCRdb stores just in-frame clones and leaves some out. There are 220,000 or so clones in the sample; roughly 70% occur only once, and 1.5% to 2% lies in the top ten. The material sequenced was PBMCs. The source of these receptors is a woman aged 25 to 45 in good health and CMV-seronegative.

This rearrangement joins TRBV18 to TRBJ2-7, with D tentatively TRBD2 (5 bases). Germline-derived CDR1 and CDR2 are KGHSH and LQKENI. Deletions cut 3 bases from V and 1 base from J, with 31 bases between. The CDR3 runs to 21 residues. The CDR3 sequence is CASSPSGVPPWYSGQSYEQYF. The CDR3, as DNA: TGTGCCAGCTCACCTTCCGGGGTTCCCCCGTGGTACTCAGGTCAGTCCTACGAGCAGTACTTC.

This chain joins TRBV6-1 and TRBJ1-2, with a tentative D call TRBD1 (6 bases). V lost 7 bases and J 1 base, leaving 13 bases between the germline ends. Germline V gene sequence: CDR1 MNHNS, CDR2 SASEGT. The CDR3 loop spans 14 amino acids. CDR3 sequence (DNA): TGTGCCAGCAACTCCGGACAGATTAACTATGGCTACACCTTC. It yields the protein CASNSGQINYGYTF.

J is TRBJ1-2 and V is TRBV19, with 10 positions matching TRBD1. This CDR3 is built from 13 residues. The junction had 4 bases not matched to a gene; V was cut back by 6 bases and J by 6 bases. Germline V gene lookup returns CDR1 LNHDA and CDR2 SQIVND (reference sequence). The DNA of the CDR3 is TGTGCCAGTAGCAAAGGGACAGGGGATGGCTACACCTTC. Translating gives CASSKGTGDGYTF. Together with reference TRBV19 and TRBJ1-2, the CDR3 gives the full variable domain: DGGITQSPKYLFRKEGQNVTLSCEQNLNHDAMYWYRQDPGQGLRLIYYSQIVNDFQKGDIAEGYSVSREKKESFPLTVTSAQKNPTAFYLCASSKGTGDGYTFGSGTRLTVV.

The chain employs TRBV6-5 and TRBJ1-1; the D is unclear. The V gene lost 6 bases and the J gene lost 5 bases, with 7 bases spanning the gap. From germline, CDR1 is MNHEY and CDR2 SVGAGI. The CDR3 consists of 11 residues. The CDR3 DNA sequence: TGTGCCAGCAGACAAGATACTGAAGCTTTCTTT. As protein: CASRQDTEAFF.

The chain uses TRBV7-9 and TRBJ1-1; D unresolved. V was trimmed by 1 base and J by 4 bases, leaving 10 bases between them. The CDR3 is 14 amino acids. The germline V gene has CDR1 SEHNR and CDR2 FQNEAQ (reference sequence). In DNA form, the CDR3 reads TGTGCCAGCAGCTTAGGCGGGCTGGGCACTGAAGCTTTCTTT. Protein: CASSLGGLGTEAFF. Using reference TRBV7-9 and TRBJ1-1 for the parts outside the CDR3, the full variable domain is DTGVSQNPRHKITKRGQNVTFRCDPISEHNRLYWYRQTLGQGPEFLTYFQNEAQLEKSRLLSDRFSAERPKGSFSTLEIQRTEQGDSAMYLCASSLGGLGTEAFFGQGTRLTVV.

This clone was detected once. V usage is TRBV15 and J usage is TRBJ2-3; D not resolved. The CDR3 runs 16 residues. In germline, CDR1 is LNHNV, CDR2 YYDKDF (reference sequence). The ends were cut back, 0 bases at V and 4 bases at J, with 14 bases in the middle. CDR3 coding DNA: TGTGCCACCAGCAGAGAGGGCAGGTCAGCTGCAGATACGCAGTATTTT. It yields the protein CATSREGRSAADTQYF.

The chain has TRBV5-1 and TRBJ2-1; D not certain. Germline loops: CDR1 SGHRS, CDR2 YFSETQ. The CDR3 sequence is 12 residues long. Trimming removed 1 base from V and 7 bases from J, with 6 bases in between. The CDR3 DNA follows: TGCGCCAGCAGCTTGTACGGGAATGAGCAGTTCTTC. It encodes CASSLYGNEQFF.

The CDR3 DNA is TGTGCCAGCAGCGACACTAGAGGTGAGCAGTTCTTC. Translating gives CASSDTRGEQFF. The chain is built from TRBV9 and TRBJ2-1, with D possibly matching TRBD2 (5 bases). Trimming pared 3 bases from V and 9 bases from J, leaving 10 bases between. CDR1 is SGDLS and CDR2 is YYNGEE in the germline V gene. This CDR3 spans 12 amino acids.

The V and J genes are TRBV5-8 and TRBJ1-2, with D unclear. Germline-derived CDR1 and CDR2 are SGHTS and YDEGEE. V lost 4 bases to trimming and J lost 6 bases, with 13 bases between them. The CDR3 consists of 13 residues. CDR3 sequence reads: CASSRNRGNGYTF. In DNA, the CDR3 is TGTGCCAGCAGCCGAAATCGCGGAAATGGCTACACCTTC.

The chain is built from TRBV2 and TRBJ2-1; 7 bases fit TRBD2. CDR1 is SNHLY, CDR2 FYNNEI, per germline. The CDR3 is 13 amino acids. Trimming removed 8 bases from V and 3 bases from J; junction bases left unmatched: 4. CDR3 nucleotides: TGTGCCAGCGGGGGGGACGGCTACAATGAGCAGTTCTTC. Protein sequence: CASGGDGYNEQFF.

This chain joins TRBV27 and TRBJ2-3; possible D gene TRBD1, 6 bases. The CDR3 extends over 15 amino acids. V was shortened by 6 bases and J by 0 bases, with 13 bases between the two germline ends. CDR1 and CDR2 (germline): MNHEY, SMNVEV (reference sequence). The CDR3 is CASSLQGRSTDTQYF. The CDR3 DNA reads TGTGCCAGCAGCTTACAGGGTAGAAGCACAGATACGCAGTATTTT.

The chain employs TRBV11-3 and TRBJ1-1; TRBD1 matches at 12 bases. The J segment lost 5 bases and the V segment lost 3 bases, leaving 4 bases of the junction unmatched. Germline CDR1 SGHNT, CDR2 YENEEA. This CDR3 has 15 residues. The CDR3 is CASSLGQGASTEAFF. The DNA of the CDR3 is TGTGCCAGCAGCTTGGGACAGGGGGCGAGTACTGAAGCTTTCTTT.

This clone came up once. This chain joins TRBV6-5 and TRBJ1-1; D gene ambiguous. V lost 5 bases to trimming and J lost 0 bases, with 7 bases between them. The germline V gene encodes CDR1 MNHEY and CDR2 SVGAGI. CDR3 length: 13 amino acids. This chain's CDR3 is CASSEILNTEAFF. CDR3 DNA sequence: TGTGCCAGCAGTGAGATCCTGAACACTGAAGCTTTCTTT.

The genes are TRBV6-5 and TRBJ2-2; 9 nucleotides align to TRBD2. Per the germline V gene, CDR1 is MNHEY and CDR2 is SVGAGI. V was clipped by 7 bases and J by 5 bases; unmatched bases: 8. The CDR3 spans 15 residues. CDR3 bases: TGTGCCAGCATGAGAGCGGGAGGCGGGACCGGGGAGCTGTTTTTT. Translated: CASMRAGGGTGELFF.

This chain connects TRBV15 to TRBJ2-7, with TRBD2 matching 12 bases. J was trimmed by 7 bases and V by 4 bases; bases with no gene match: 2. The CDR3 length is 13 residues. The V gene's germline CDR1 is LNHNV and CDR2 YYDKDF (reference sequence). The CDR3 reads CATSKGLAGEQYF. CDR3 coding DNA: TGTGCCACCAGCAAAGGACTAGCGGGAGAGCAGTACTTC. The variable domain in full, completed from reference TRBV15 and TRBJ2-7, reads DAMVIQNPRYQVTQFGKPVTLSCSQTLNHNVMYWYQQKSSQAPKLLFHYYDKDFNNEADTPDNFQSRRPNTSFCFLDIRSPGLGDTAMYLCATSKGLAGEQYFGPGTRLTVT.